The clone carrying this T cell receptor (beta chain) was seen repeatedly, ten times or more. In TCRdb, the RACE reads were re-called with MiXCR into one record per CDR3 protein. The table includes roughly 120,000 distinct CDR3 sequences, roughly a tenth detected once. V was clipped by 5 bases and J by 0 bases, with 12 bases between them. CDR3 length: 15 amino acids. The germline CDR1 and CDR2 sequences are SGHTA and FQGNSA. The data originate from a study of human T cells and chemical hapten exposure. Study as a whole: Minor pooled library volume differences mainly drove per-sample TCR yield variation.

This sample's time point: patch test 2, 6 weeks after DPC sensitization. Treatment given: therapeutic diphenylcyclopropenone sensitization with weekly scalp DPC. This chain connects TRBV7-2 to TRBJ2-3; weak D call: TRBD1 (6 bases). This material consisted of whole blood, taken in connection with sensitization to the hapten diphenylcyclopropenone (DPC). The sequence derives from a woman between 35 and 50 years old with alopecia areata. Some clones in this sample may be carry-over from other donors' samples. The CDR3, as DNA: TGTGCCAGCAGCCCATCAAGGGGGAGCACAGATACGCAGTATTTT. It specifies CASSPSRGSTDTQYF.